This record looks at one T cell receptor (beta chain) sequence and its context. The antigen remains undetermined. This sample stems from a study of shared clonotypes between healthy human individuals. Study-wide findings and caveats: Clonotypes which were not shared had lower generation probabilities than clonotypes that all four donors shared.

V was shortened by 3 bases and J by 5 bases, with 8 bases between the two germline ends. This CDR3 has 11 amino acids. Germline V gene lookup returns CDR1 DFQATT and CDR2 SNEGSKA (reference sequence). Some clones are missing from TCRdb's copy, which holds only in-frame ones; the method was immunoSEQ multiplex PCR. The sample records 1.6 million or so clones, around 95% being singletons. The clonotype originates from a man aged 25-45 years in good health. Sample: naive CD4+ T cells sorted from blood. Indicated subset: CD45RA+ positively selected. This rearrangement joins TRBV20-1 to TRBJ2-7; D may be TRBD1 (6 bases). CDR3 residues: CSASYRDEQYF. DNA of the CDR3: TGCAGTGCTAGTTACAGGGACGAGCAGTACTTC.